A selection of T cell receptor beta chains follows, all from one sample in a study of vaccination and CD4 T cells after COVID-19. These TCRs' antigens remain unknown. TCRdb independently ran MiXCR on the PCR reads; one entry per CDR3 protein. The repertoire holds 6,000 to 7,500 distinct CDR3 sequences, with about 38% as singletons. The sequenced sample was CD4+ T cells from blood, cultured in vitro. The receptors stem from a human donor in good health. CDR3s include the opening cysteine and the closing phenylalanine or tryptophan. Each record gives: clone size, J gene, D gene, CDR3 length, V gene, CDR3 protein, CDR3 DNA. D genes are given only for firm matches. Size is omitted from some rows. Given values are once, few, many or a class for expanded clones.

>few|TRBJ1-2|-|16|TRBV15
CATSRGSGGPNYGYTF
TGTGCCACCAGCAGAGGCTCGGGGGGTCCAAACTATGGCTACACCTTC
>few|TRBJ2-7|-|12|TRBV24-1
CAIEANSGEQYF
TGTGCCATCGAAGCGAACTCGGGCGAGCAGTACTTC
>-|TRBJ2-3|TRBD2|15|TRBV29-1
CSVDRLADHTDTQYF
TGCAGCGTTGACCGACTAGCGGACCACACAGATACGCAGTATTTT
>-|TRBJ1-1|TRBD1|13|TRBV27
CARNRGQDTEAFF
TGTGCCCGAAACAGGGGGCAGGACACTGAAGCTTTCTTT
>few|TRBJ1-5|-|14|TRBV20-1
CSARDLQGNQPQHF
TGCAGTGCTAGAGATCTACAGGGCAATCAGCCCCAGCATTTT
>-|TRBJ2-7|-|11|TRBV20-1
CSARLQYEQYF
TGCAGTGCTAGACTACAATACGAGCAGTACTTC
>-|TRBJ1-1|-|14|TRBV3-1
CASSQEGGGTEAFF
TGTGCCAGCAGCCAAGAGGGGGGAGGGACTGAAGCTTTCTTT
>few|TRBJ1-2|-|13|TRBV6-1
CASSDRAVNGYTF
TGTGCCAGCAGTGACAGGGCGGTTAATGGCTACACCTTC
>-|TRBJ2-1|-|13|TRBV19
CASMQVGYNEQFF
TGTGCCAGTATGCAGGTCGGATACAATGAGCAGTTCTTC
>-|TRBJ2-2|-|16|TRBV4-2
CASSQEGTPNTGELFF
TGTGCCAGCAGCCAAGAGGGCACGCCGAACACCGGGGAGCTGTTTTTT
>few|TRBJ2-3|-|15|TRBV6-4
CASSDSSGHTDTQYF
TGTGCCAGCAGTGACTCAAGCGGGCACACAGATACGCAGTATTTT
>-|TRBJ2-1|TRBD1|15|TRBV27
CASSGTGSVSSEQFF
TGTGCCAGCAGCGGGACAGGGTCCGTTTCTAGTGAGCAGTTCTTC
>-|TRBJ1-1|-|14|TRBV6-5
CASSYSNGNTEAFF
TGTGCCAGCAGTTACTCGAACGGGAACACTGAAGCTTTCTTT
>few|TRBJ2-3|-|15|TRBV6-5
CASSSDPAHTDTQYF
TGTGCCAGCAGTTCTGACCCAGCCCACACAGATACGCAGTATTTT
>-|TRBJ1-2|-|15|TRBV7-9
CASSPGTSTNYGYTF
TGTGCCAGCAGCCCAGGGACGTCAACTAACTATGGCTACACCTTC
>-|TRBJ2-1|TRBD2|15|TRBV11-2
CASSPGLAAYNEQFF
TGTGCCAGCAGCCCGGGACTAGCGGCCTACAATGAGCAGTTCTTC
>-|TRBJ1-5|-|13|TRBV12-3/TRBV12-4
CASSTGMGQPQHF
TGTGCCAGCAGTACTGGTATGGGCCAGCCCCAGCATTTT
>-|TRBJ1-1|-|14|TRBV6-1
CASRVQAAGTEAFF
TGTGCCAGCAGGGTACAGGCGGCGGGAACGGAAGCTTTCTTT
>-|TRBJ2-7|-|15|TRBV25-1
CASSDAPGVGYEQYF
TGTGCCAGCAGTGACGCGCCAGGGGTGGGCTACGAGCAGTACTTC